This TCR beta chain was profiled in a study of cytomegalovirus exposure and HLA in healthy donors. Study findings and constraints: According to the study, about 180 TCR beta chains were cytomegalovirus-associated.

Sequencing was performed with immunoSEQ multiplex PCR; in TCRdb, only in-frame clones are kept and a portion is missing. In the table there are approximately 100,000 clones, about 88% of which are singletons. Germline-derived CDR1 and CDR2 are SGHDN and FVKESK. Unmatched junction bases numbered 6, after V lost 6 bases and J lost 2 bases. This CDR3 has 14 residues. Note on this clone: Antigen specificity is unknown.

The TCR sequence derives from a young man in good health and CMV-seropositive. The chain combines TRBV14 with TRBJ2-7, with 8 positions matching TRBD2. The sequenced material came from PBMCs. The CDR3 sequence is CASRGTSGAYEQYF. CDR3 DNA: TGTGCCAGCAGGGGAACTAGCGGCGCCTACGAGCAGTACTTC.